The subject of this entry is one T cell receptor (beta chain). Its antigen is as yet unknown. The record originates from a study of yellow fever vaccine responses in identical twins. Study findings and constraints: Twins' T cell vaccine responses reportedly looked partly convergent, partly personalized.

From the RT-PCR reads, TCRdb called clonotypes with MiXCR, one entry per CDR3 protein. The data contain 550 to 650 distinct CDR3 sequences, roughly 80% of them singletons. This CDR3 contains 15 residues. After removal of 4 bases from V and 3 bases from J, the junction contained 2 bases not matched to a gene. CDR1 and CDR2 (germline): LGHNA, YNFKEQ. This sample comprised T cells from blood (PBMCs), unsorted or a sorted subset (not recorded which), obtained before or after yellow fever vaccination (not recorded which). The chain carries TRBV4-2 and TRBJ2-2; 10 nucleotides agree with TRBD2. The sequence came from a female donor who received the yellow fever vaccine. CDR3 sequence (DNA): TGTGCCAGCAGCCGGCTAGCGGGAGACACCGGGGAGCTGTTTTTT. The encoded protein is CASSRLAGDTGELFF.